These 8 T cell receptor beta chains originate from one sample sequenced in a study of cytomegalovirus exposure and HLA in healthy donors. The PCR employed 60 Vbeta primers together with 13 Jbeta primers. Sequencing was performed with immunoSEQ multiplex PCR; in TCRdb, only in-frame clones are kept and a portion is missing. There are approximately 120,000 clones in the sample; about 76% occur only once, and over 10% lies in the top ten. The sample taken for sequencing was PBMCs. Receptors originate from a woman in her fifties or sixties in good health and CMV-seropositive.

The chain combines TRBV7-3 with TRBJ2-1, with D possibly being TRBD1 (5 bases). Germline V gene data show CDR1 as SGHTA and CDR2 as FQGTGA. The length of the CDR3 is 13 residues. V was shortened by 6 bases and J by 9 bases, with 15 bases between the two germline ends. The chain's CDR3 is CASSLTGVAEQFF. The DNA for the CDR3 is TGTGCCAGCAGTCTCACAGGCGTCGCTGAGCAGTTCTTC.

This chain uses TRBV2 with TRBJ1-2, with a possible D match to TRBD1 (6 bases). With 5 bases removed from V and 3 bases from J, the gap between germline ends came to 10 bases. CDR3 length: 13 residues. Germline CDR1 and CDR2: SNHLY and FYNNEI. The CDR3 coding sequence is TGTGCCAGCAGTAAGGGGGAATACTATGGCTACACCTTC. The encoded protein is CASSKGEYYGYTF.

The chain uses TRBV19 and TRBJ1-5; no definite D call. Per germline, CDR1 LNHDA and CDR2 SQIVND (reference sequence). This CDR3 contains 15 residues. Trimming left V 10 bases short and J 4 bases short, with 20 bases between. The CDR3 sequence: CATPSVRIANQPQHF. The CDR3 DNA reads TGTGCCACCCCAAGTGTTCGTATAGCAAATCAGCCCCAGCATTTT.

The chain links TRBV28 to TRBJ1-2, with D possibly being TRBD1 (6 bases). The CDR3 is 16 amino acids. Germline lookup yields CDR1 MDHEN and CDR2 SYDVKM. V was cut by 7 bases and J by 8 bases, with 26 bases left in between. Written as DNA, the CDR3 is TGTGCCAGCACCACGATGCCCACAACGGGGACATACGGCTACACCTTC. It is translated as CASTTMPTTGTYGYTF.

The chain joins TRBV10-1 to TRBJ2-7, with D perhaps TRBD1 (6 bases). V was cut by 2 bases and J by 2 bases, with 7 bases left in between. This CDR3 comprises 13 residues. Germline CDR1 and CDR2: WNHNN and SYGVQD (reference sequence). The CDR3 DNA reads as TGCGCCAGCAGTGAGCGGGACACCTACGAGCAGTACTTC. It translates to CASSERDTYEQYF.

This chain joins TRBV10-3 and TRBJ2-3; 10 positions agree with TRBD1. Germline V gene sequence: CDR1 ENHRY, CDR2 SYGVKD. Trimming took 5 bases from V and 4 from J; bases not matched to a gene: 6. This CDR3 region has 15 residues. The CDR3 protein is CAISNPGQGSDTQYF. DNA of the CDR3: TGTGCCATCAGTAACCCGGGACAGGGGTCAGATACGCAGTATTTT.

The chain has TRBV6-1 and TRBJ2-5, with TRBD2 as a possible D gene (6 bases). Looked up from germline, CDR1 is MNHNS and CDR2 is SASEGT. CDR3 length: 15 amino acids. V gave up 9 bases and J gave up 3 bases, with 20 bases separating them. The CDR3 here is CASALFSSGEETQYF. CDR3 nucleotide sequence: TGTGCCAGTGCATTGTTTAGTAGCGGCGAAGAGACCCAGTACTTC.

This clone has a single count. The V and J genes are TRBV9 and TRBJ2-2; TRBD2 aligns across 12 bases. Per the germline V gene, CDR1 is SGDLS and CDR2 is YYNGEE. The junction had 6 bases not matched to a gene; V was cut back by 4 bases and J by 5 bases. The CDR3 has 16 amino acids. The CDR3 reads CASSRRGTSGTGELFF. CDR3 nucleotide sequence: TGTGCCAGCAGCCGCAGAGGGACTAGCGGGACCGGGGAGCTGTTTTTT.